This entry lists 17 T cell receptor beta chains sequenced from one sample in a study of post-analysis software for immune sequencing data. Regarding the study as a whole: Controls showed lower frequencies than patients for five TRBV segments, and TRBV5-6, TRBV5-1 and TRBV20-1 were among these.

No antigen is known for these receptors. Included in the TCR beta cDNA libraries were unique molecular identifiers. One entry per CDR3 protein results from TCRdb running MiXCR on the PCR reads. The table has approximately 690,000 distinct CDR3 sequences, over 45% seen once. The specimen sequenced was blood. The receptors here all came from a girl aged 2 to 10 with multiple sclerosis.

This chain connects TRBV3-1 to TRBJ1-2; 9 bases are a match to TRBD1. Losses at the gene ends were 2 bases for V and 4 bases for J; bases not matched to a gene: 8. Germline loops: CDR1 LGHDT, CDR2 YNNKEL (reference sequence). CDR3 length equals 16 residues. This CDR3 reads CASSQRTGTGSYGYTF. The CDR3 DNA reads TGTGCCAGCAGCCAACGCACCGGGACAGGGAGCTATGGCTACACCTTC.

In its sample, this clonotype was seen many times. The rearrangement uses TRBV12-3 or TRBV12-4 and TRBJ2-3; D call uncertain. The CDR3 is made up of 14 amino acids. With 3 bases removed from V and 2 bases from J, the gap between germline ends came to 9 bases. The CDR3 is CASSLEDPTDTQYF. CDR3 DNA sequence: TGTGCCAGCAGTTTGGAAGATCCCACAGATACGCAGTATTTT.

The chain has TRBV7-6 and TRBJ2-7, with 8 nucleotides matching TRBD1. This CDR3 comprises 13 residues. CDR1 is SGHVS, CDR2 FNYEAQ, per germline. V shed 6 bases, J shed 7 bases, and the junction held 8 bases outside the gene matches. CDR3 sequence reads: CASRETGGREQYF. The CDR3 DNA reads as TGTGCCAGCAGGGAAACAGGGGGTCGGGAGCAGTACTTC.

The V gene is TRBV12-3 or TRBV12-4, the J gene TRBJ1-1, with D uncertain. V shed 5 bases and J shed 11 bases, with 15 bases lying between them. The CDR3 contains 12 residues. In DNA, the CDR3 is TGTGCCAGCAGTCCGGGATTAGGGCGGGCTTTCTTT. Amino acids: CASSPGLGRAFF.

The chain joins TRBV10-2 to TRBJ2-6, with D perhaps given as TRBD1 or TRBD2 (5 bases each). V gave up 6 bases and J gave up 6 bases, with 15 bases separating them. The CDR3 consists of 15 residues. Germline CDR1 is WSHSY and CDR2 is SAAADI. In DNA, the CDR3 is TGCGCCAGCAGAAGGGGCTTCGGGAAGGCCAACGTCCTGACTTTC. The encoded protein is CASRRGFGKANVLTF.

The CDR3 region is CASSPPGGPPDTQYF. The CDR3 coding sequence is TGCGCCAGCAGCCCACCGGGGGGGCCACCAGATACGCAGTATTTT. The V call is TRBV4-1, the J call TRBJ2-3; TRBD2 matches 8 bases. The V segment lost 4 bases and the J segment 4 bases; nucleotides outside the gene matches: 7. Germline V gene data show CDR1 as MGHRA and CDR2 as YSYEKL. The CDR3 is 15 amino acids.

This rearrangement joins TRBV12-3 or TRBV12-4 to TRBJ2-1; D uncertain. The CDR3 sequence is 13 residues long. V lost 6 bases and J 8 bases, leaving 14 bases between the germline ends. CDR3 sequence (DNA): TGTGCCAGCAGCCCCCAGAAGGGCGATGAGCAGTTCTTC. Its translation: CASSPQKGDEQFF.

The gene calls are TRBV29-1 and TRBJ1-5; 11 nucleotides align to TRBD1. V gave up 7 bases and J gave up 4 bases; unmatched junction bases: 3. The CDR3 length is 13 residues. The germline gives CDR1 SQVTM, CDR2 ANQGSEA. The CDR3 here is CSAGDRGNQPQHF. The CDR3 region has the DNA TGCAGCGCGGGGGACAGGGGGAATCAGCCCCAGCATTTT.

This clonotype was seen a handful of times. The chain recombines TRBV29-1 with TRBJ2-3; D unclear. This CDR3 has 14 residues. The germline gives CDR1 SQVTM, CDR2 ANQGSEA. V lost 0 bases to trimming and J lost 2 bases, with 9 bases between them. CDR3 region: CSVEDPRNTDTQYF. As DNA, the CDR3 is TGCAGCGTTGAAGATCCCAGAAACACAGATACGCAGTATTTT.

This chain joins TRBV5-1 and TRBJ2-7; 9 positions agree with TRBD2. The CDR3 runs 15 residues. Losses at the gene ends were 5 bases for V and 2 bases for J; bases not matched to a gene: 8. Germline assignment: CDR1 SGHRS and CDR2 YFSETQ. The DNA for the CDR3 is TGCGCCAGCAGATGGGGGGCTAGCGGGGCCTACGAGCAGTACTTC. As protein: CASRWGASGAYEQYF.

The count of this clonotype is one. CDR3 protein: CSATPFGQDPIRSPLHF. CDR3 sequence (DNA): TGCAGTGCTACACCTTTTGGGCAGGACCCAATCCGTTCACCCCTCCACTTT. This rearrangement joins TRBV20-1 to TRBJ1-6; D remains unclear. Trimming removed 4 bases at V and 9 bases at J, with 25 bases between. CDR3 length: 17 residues. CDR1 is DFQATT and CDR2 is SNEGSKA in the germline V gene (reference sequence).

This clonotype was seen only once. The chain couples TRBV5-1 to TRBJ2-1, with 14 bases identical to TRBD2. CDR1 and CDR2 (germline): SGHRS, YFSETQ. The CDR3 is 17 residues long. Trimming at V came to 4 bases and at J to 0 bases, leaving 3 bases not matched to a gene. The CDR3 loop reads CASSRLAGGLSYNEQFF. The CDR3 DNA follows: TGCGCCAGCAGCCGACTAGCGGGGGGGCTCTCCTACAATGAGCAGTTCTTC.

The V gene is TRBV12-3 or TRBV12-4, the J gene TRBJ1-6, with no clear D. Deletions cut 5 bases from V and 10 bases from J, with 9 bases between. The CDR3 runs 12 residues. The CDR3 DNA is TGTGCCAGCAGTCAGCGGAAATCACCCCTCCACTTT. Translated: CASSQRKSPLHF.

The rearrangement uses TRBV24-1 and TRBJ2-1, with a weak D call TRBD2 (6 bases). Per germline, CDR1 KGHDR and CDR2 SFDVKD. Trimming took off 9 bases at V and 5 bases at J, with 19 bases between the two ends. The CDR3 has 15 amino acids. This chain's CDR3 is CATGGGTIENNEQFF. CDR3 nucleotide sequence: TGTGCCACCGGGGGAGGCACCATTGAGAACAATGAGCAGTTCTTC.

A few counts support this clonotype. The gene calls are TRBV10-2 and TRBJ2-3, with D tentatively TRBD2 (6 bases). This CDR3 spans 20 amino acids. Trimming removed 2 bases at V and 5 bases at J, with 29 bases between. CDR1 is WSHSY and CDR2 is SAAADI in the germline V gene. The CDR3 bases are TGCGCCAGCAGTGAGAGGGGCGGCCGACTAGTTCGGGGACGTAGAGATACGCAGTATTTT. Its protein product is CASSERGGRLVRGRRDTQYF.

The J gene is TRBJ2-1, the V gene TRBV12-3 or TRBV12-4; no reliable D call. Trimming removed 5 bases at V and 3 bases at J, with 8 bases between. The CDR3 runs to 13 residues. The CDR3 nucleotides are TGTGCCAGCAGTCCCCCAAACTACAATGAGCAGTTCTTC. Encoded protein: CASSPPNYNEQFF.

The V call is TRBV3-1, the J call TRBJ2-1; no firm D call. Trimming left V 1 base short and J 5 bases short, with 9 bases between. The germline gives CDR1 LGHDT, CDR2 YNNKEL (reference sequence). The CDR3 is 14 amino acids. The CDR3 sequence: CASSQGAGNNEQFF. The CDR3 DNA follows: TGTGCCAGCAGCCAAGGGGCAGGCAACAATGAGCAGTTCTTC.